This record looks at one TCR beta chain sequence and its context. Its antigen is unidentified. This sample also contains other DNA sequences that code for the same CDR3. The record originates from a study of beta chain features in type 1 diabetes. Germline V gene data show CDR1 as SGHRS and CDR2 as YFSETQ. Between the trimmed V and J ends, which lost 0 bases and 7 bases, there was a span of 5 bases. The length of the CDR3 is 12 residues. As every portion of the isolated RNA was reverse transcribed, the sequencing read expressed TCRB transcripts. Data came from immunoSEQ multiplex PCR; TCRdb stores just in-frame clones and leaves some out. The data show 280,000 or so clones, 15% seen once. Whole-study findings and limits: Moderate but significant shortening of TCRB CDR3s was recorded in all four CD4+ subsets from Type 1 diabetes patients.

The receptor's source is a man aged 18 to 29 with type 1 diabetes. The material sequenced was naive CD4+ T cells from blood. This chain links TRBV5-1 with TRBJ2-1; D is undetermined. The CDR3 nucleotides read TGCGCCAGCAGCTTGGCGGGTAATGAGCAGTTCTTC. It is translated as CASSLAGNEQFF.